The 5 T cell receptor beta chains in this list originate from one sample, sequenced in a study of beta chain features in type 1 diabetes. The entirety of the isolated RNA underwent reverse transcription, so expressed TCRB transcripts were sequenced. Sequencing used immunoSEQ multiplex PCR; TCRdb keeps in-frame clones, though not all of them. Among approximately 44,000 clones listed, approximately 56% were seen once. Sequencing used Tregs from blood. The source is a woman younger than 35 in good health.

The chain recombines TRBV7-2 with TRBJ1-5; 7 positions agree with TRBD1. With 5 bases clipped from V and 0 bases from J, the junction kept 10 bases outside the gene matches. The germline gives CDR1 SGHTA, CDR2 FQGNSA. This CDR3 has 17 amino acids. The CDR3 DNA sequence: TGTGCCAGCAGCCCCGGGACAGACCTCCATAGCAATCAGCCCCAGCATTTT. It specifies CASSPGTDLHSNQPQHF.

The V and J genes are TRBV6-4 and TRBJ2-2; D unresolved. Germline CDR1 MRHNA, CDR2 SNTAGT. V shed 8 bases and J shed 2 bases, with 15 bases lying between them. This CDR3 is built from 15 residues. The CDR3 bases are TGTGCCAGCCCCAGAGGTCGAGGCAACACCGGGGAGCTGTTTTTT. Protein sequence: CASPRGRGNTGELFF.

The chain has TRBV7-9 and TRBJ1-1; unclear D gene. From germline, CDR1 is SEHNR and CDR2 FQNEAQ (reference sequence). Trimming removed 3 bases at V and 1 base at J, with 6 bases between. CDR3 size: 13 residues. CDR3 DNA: TGTGCCAGCAGCTTCCAGGAGAACACTGAAGCTTTCTTT. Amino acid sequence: CASSFQENTEAFF. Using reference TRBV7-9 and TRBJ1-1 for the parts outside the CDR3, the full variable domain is DTGVSQNPRHKITKRGQNVTFRCDPISEHNRLYWYRQTLGQGPEFLTYFQNEAQLEKSRLLSDRFSAERPKGSFSTLEIQRTEQGDSAMYLCASSFQENTEAFFGQGTRLTVV.

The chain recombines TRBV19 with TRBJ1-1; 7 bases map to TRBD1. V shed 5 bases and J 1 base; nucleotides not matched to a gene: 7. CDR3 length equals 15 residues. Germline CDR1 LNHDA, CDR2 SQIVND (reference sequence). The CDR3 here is CASSRSGTANTEAFF. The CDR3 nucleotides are TGTGCCAGTAGTCGGTCCGGGACAGCGAACACTGAAGCTTTCTTT.

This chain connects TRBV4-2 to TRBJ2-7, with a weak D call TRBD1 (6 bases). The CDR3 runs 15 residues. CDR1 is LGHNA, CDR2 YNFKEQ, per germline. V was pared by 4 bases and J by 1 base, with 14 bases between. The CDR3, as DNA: TGTGCCAGCAGCCCCGATCATGGACAGTCCTACGAGCAGTACTTC. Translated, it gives CASSPDHGQSYEQYF.